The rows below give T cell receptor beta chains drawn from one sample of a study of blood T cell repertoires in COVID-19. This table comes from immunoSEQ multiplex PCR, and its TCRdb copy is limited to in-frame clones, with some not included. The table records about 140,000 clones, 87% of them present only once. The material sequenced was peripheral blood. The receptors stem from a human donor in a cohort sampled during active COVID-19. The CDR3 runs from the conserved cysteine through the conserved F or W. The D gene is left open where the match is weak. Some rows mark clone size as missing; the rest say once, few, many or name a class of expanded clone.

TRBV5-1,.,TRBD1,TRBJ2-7,TGCGCCAGCAGCTACAGGGGGTCCTACGAGCAGTACTTC,CASSYRGSYEQYF
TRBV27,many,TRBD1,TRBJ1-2,TGTGCCAGCAGGCCGGCACAGGGGGCACGCGGCTACACCTTC,CASRPAQGARGYTF
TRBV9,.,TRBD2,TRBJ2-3,TGTGCCAGCAGCGTAGCCGGGACTAGCGGGGTGATAGATACGCAGTATTTT,CASSVAGTSGVIDTQYF
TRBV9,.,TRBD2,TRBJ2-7,TGTGCCAGCAGCCCCGGACTAGCGGGAGGGAGGAGCTCCTACGAGCAGTACTTC,CASSPGLAGGRSSYEQYF
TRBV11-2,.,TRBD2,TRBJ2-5,TGTGCCAGCAGACCCGGACGGGGGGGAAGGTGGCAAGAGACCCAGTACTTC,CASRPGRGGRWQETQYF
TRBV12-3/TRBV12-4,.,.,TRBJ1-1,TGTGCCAGCAGTTTTAGGGGGTTCGGTGAAGCTTTCTTT,CASSFRGFGEAFF
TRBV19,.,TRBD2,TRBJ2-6,TGTGCCAGTAGTATACTAGCGGTTAGCTCTGGGGCCAACGTCCTGACTTTC,CASSILAVSSGANVLTF
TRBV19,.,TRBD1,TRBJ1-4,TGTGCCAGTAAGGACAGGATGAATGAAAAACTGTTTTTT,CASKDRMNEKLFF
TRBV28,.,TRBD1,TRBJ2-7,TGTGCCAGCAGTTCCGGGGACAGGGTCCACGAGCAGTACTTC,CASSSGDRVHEQYF
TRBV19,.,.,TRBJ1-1,TGTGCCAGTAGTATCCAGGAGAACACTGAAGCTTTCTTT,CASSIQENTEAFF
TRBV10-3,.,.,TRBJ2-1,TGTGCCATCAAAGAGGCTAGCAACAATGAGCAGTTCTTC,CAIKEASNNEQFF
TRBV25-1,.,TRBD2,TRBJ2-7,TGTGCCAGCAGTGAATATATCCCCGGGAGGACTAGCTCCTACGAGCAGTACTTC,CASSEYIPGRTSSYEQYF
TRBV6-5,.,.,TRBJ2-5,TGTGCCAGCAGTTACCGCACAGGTCTAGGGGAGACCCAGTACTTC,CASSYRTGLGETQYF
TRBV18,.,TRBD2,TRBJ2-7,TGTGCCAGCTCAGCTACCCCCGGGACTACCTCCTACGAGCAGTACTTC,CASSATPGTTSYEQYF
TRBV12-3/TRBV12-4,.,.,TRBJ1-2,TGTGCCACCGAACAGACAGAGAACTATGGCTACACCTTC,CATEQTENYGYTF
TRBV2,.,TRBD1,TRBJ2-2,TGTGCCAGCAGTGTCCTGGACAGGAGAAACACCGGGGAGCTGTTTTTT,CASSVLDRRNTGELFF
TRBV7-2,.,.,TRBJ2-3,TGTGCCAGCAGCCCAGAGTGGAGGATGGCAGATACGCAGTATTTT,CASSPEWRMADTQYF
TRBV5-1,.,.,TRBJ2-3,TGCGCCAGCAGCTTGGGACTGCGCGGGACAGATACGCAGTATTTT,CASSLGLRGTDTQYF
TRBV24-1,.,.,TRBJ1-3,TGTGCCACCAGTGATCCGCGGACAGGAAACACCATATATTTT,CATSDPRTGNTIYF
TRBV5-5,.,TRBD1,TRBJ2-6,TGTGCCAGCAGCGCGGAAGGACAGGGGATTACGGGGGCCAACGTCCTGACTTTC,CASSAEGQGITGANVLTF
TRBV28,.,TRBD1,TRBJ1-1,TGTGCCAGCAGTACCGGGACAGGGGGCAACACTGAAGCTTTCTTT,CASSTGTGGNTEAFF
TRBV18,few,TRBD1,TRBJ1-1,TGTGCCAGCTCAGTCACAGGGGGCGCCGTAGCTTTCTTT,CASSVTGGAVAFF
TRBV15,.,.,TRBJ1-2,TGTGCCACCAGCAGAGAAGCGGAGAACTATGGCTACACCTTC,CATSREAENYGYTF
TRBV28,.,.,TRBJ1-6,TGTGCCAGCAGTTTGCCACAGTTCAATTCACCCCTCCACTTT,CASSLPQFNSPLHF
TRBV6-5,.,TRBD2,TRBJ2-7,TGTGCCAGCAGTTACGGGCGGGGGTATTCCTACGAGCAGTACTTC,CASSYGRGYSYEQYF
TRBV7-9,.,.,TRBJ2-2,TGTGCCAGCAGCTTAGTACTAGGGACCGGGGAGCTGTTTTTT,CASSLVLGTGELFF
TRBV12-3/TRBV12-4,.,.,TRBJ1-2,TGTGCCAGCAGTCTCACCCCGGGTGGCTACACCTTC,CASSLTPGGYTF
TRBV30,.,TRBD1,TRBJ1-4,TGTGCCTGGAGTGTACAGGGGGGTGTGAATGAAAAACTGTTTTTT,CAWSVQGGVNEKLFF
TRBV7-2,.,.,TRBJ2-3,TGTGCCAGCAGCCCGAGGCCAGAGTCGCCAGATACGCAGTATTTT,CASSPRPESPDTQYF
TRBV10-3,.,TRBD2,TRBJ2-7,TGTGCCATCAGTGAGTCAAGCGGGGGCCCCTACGAGCAGTACTTC,CAISESSGGPYEQYF
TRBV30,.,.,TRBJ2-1,TGTGCCTGGAGCTTCGATCAATCCGGGACACTTAGGGAGCAGTTCTTC,CAWSFDQSGTLREQFF
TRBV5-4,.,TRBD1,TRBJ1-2,TGTGCCAGCAGCAGGGACAGCTATGGCTACACCTTC,CASSRDSYGYTF
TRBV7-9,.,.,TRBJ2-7,TGTGCCAGCAGCTTAGCCGACAATTCCGAGCAGTACTTC,CASSLADNSEQYF
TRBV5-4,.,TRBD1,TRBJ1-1,TGTGCCAGCAGCGACCCTGGACAGGGAGGTAAGCTTTCTGAAGCTTTCTTT,CASSDPGQGGKLSEAFF
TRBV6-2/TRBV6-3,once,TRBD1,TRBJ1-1,TGTGCCAGCAGTTACCAAACCCATGGACAGGGGAACACTGAAGCTTTCTTT,CASSYQTHGQGNTEAFF
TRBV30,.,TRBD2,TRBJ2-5,TGTGCCTGGAGTGGGATAGCCGGGACTAGCGGTCCGGGGACCCAGTACTTC,CAWSGIAGTSGPGTQYF
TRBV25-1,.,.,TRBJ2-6,TGTGCCAGCAGCTTTTCCCTGGGCCGACCCTCTGGGGCCAACGTCCTGACTTTC,CASSFSLGRPSGANVLTF
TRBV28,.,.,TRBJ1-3,TGTGCCAGCAGTTGGGGGACTGGGGAGGGTAACACCATATATTTT,CASSWGTGEGNTIYF
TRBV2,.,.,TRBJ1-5,TGTGCCAGCAGTGACAGGGCCACCCTTTATAGCAATCAGCCCCAGCATTTT,CASSDRATLYSNQPQHF
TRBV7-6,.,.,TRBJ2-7,TGTGCCAGCAGCTTTTCAGCAGGGGTCAACGAGCAGTACTTC,CASSFSAGVNEQYF
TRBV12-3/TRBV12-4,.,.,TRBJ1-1,TGTGCCAGCAGTTTCGGCAGGGGCCCTGAAGCTTTCTTT,CASSFGRGPEAFF
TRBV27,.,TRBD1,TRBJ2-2,TGTGCCAGCAGTTCCCAAGGGTGGGACAGGGGGCATACCGGGGAGCTGTTTTTT,CASSSQGWDRGHTGELFF
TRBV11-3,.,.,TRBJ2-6,TGTGCCAGCAGTCCCCTGAGAGGCTCTGGGGCCAACGTCCTGACTTTC,CASSPLRGSGANVLTF
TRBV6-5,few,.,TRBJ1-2,TGTGCCAGCAAACAACAGGGTCTCGGGTATGGCTACACCTTC,CASKQQGLGYGYTF
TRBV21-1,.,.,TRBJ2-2,TGTGCCAGCAGCAAAGTCAATAAGGGACAGGGAGACACCGGGGAGCTGTTTTTT,CASSKVNKGQGDTGELFF
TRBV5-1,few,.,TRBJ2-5,TGCGCCAGCAGCCTGGAGCTACGTGGGCGAGAGACCCAGTACTTC,CASSLELRGRETQYF
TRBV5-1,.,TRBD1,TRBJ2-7,TGCGCCAGCAGCACAGGACAGGGTTACTACGAGCAGTACTTC,CASSTGQGYYEQYF
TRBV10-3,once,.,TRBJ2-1,TGTGCCATCAGTGAGTCCGGGCAGGGAATTAATGAGCAGTTCTTC,CAISESGQGINEQFF
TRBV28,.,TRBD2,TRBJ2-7,TGTGCCAGCAGTCTGCCGACTAGCGGGAGTAACGAGCAGTACTTC,CASSLPTSGSNEQYF
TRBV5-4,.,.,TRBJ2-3,TGTGCCAGCAGTGTCGGGACAGATACGCAGTATTTT,CASSVGTDTQYF
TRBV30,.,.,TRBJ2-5,TGTGCCTGGAGTGTACAGCAAGAGACCCAGTACTTC,CAWSVQQETQYF
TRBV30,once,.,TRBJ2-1,TGTGCCTGGAGTGTCATCCCCTACAATGAGCAGTTCTTC,CAWSVIPYNEQFF